The entry below describes one TCR beta chain. The target antigen is unknown. This CDR3 is built from 17 residues. V was cut by 5 bases and J by 10 bases, with 28 bases left in between. Germline assignment: CDR1 SGHVS and CDR2 FNYEAQ. Every contributor of samples was a Caucasian grown-up residing in Nashville, Tennessee. Generated by immunoSEQ multiplex PCR, the TCRdb table keeps only in-frame clones and is missing some. The table lists 1.5 million to 1.9 million clones, roughly 98% of them singletons. The record originates from a study of shared clonotypes between healthy human individuals. Study at large: Each donor's CD4 naive and CD4 memory cells filled three plates apiece, CD8 naive two, and CD8 memory one.

Study conclusions and caveats: Clonotypes which were not shared had lower generation probabilities than clonotypes that all four donors shared. Generally, naive subsets (rather than memory subsets) showed larger estimated richness.

Sequencing was carried out using naive CD4+ T cells sorted from blood. As to subset: CD45RA+ positively selected. This receptor was taken from a man under 40 in good health. This sequence joins TRBV7-6 and TRBJ2-3; D unresolved. The CDR3 nucleotides are TGTGCCAGCAGCCGATCCCGGGCCATTGGCTTCCCTCGATCGCAGTATTTT. It specifies CASSRSRAIGFPRSQYF.